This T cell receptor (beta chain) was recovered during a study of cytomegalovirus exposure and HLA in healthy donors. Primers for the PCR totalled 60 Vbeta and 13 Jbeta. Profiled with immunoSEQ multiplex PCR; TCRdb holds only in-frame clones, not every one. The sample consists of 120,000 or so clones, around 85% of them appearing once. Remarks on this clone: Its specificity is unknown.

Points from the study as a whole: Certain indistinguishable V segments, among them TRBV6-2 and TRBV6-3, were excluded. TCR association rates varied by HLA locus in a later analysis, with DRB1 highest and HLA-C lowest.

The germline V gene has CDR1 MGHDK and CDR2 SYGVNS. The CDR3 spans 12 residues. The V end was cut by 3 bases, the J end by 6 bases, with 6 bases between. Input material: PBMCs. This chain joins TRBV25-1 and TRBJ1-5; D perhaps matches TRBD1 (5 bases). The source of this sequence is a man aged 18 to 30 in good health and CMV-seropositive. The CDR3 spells CASSDGGQPQHF. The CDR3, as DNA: TGTGCCAGCAGTGACGGGGGTCAGCCCCAGCATTTT.